This TCR beta chain was retrieved from a study of blood T cells in healthy people across ages. The overall study: About one barcoded TCR beta cDNA was captured per two T cells.

Regarding the study as a whole: When set beside aged donors, long-lived donors presented more naive CD4+ cells and higher diversity. The CMV status of each donor remained undetermined, and this could have confounded shifts in expanded clonotypes.

A remark on this clonotype: Its antigen is not identified.

Then a second PCR, running roughly 7 to 12 cycles, was carried out with a sample-barcoded 5' primer and a J-beta primer mix. Sequencing of every sample gave 2.5 million or more CDR3-containing paired-end reads. From the 5' RACE reads, TCRdb called clonotypes with MiXCR, one entry per CDR3 protein. The data contain 1.4 million or so distinct CDR3 sequences, around 40% of them seen just once; the ten biggest clones take up over 3.5%. Germline V gives CDR1 MDHEN, CDR2 SYDVKM. The CDR3 length is 17 residues. With 7 bases clipped from V and 2 bases from J, the junction kept 13 bases outside the gene matches.

The sequencing sample was made of blood. The sequence was collected from a woman aged 18-30 years in good health. V is TRBV28 and J is TRBJ2-3; TRBD1 matches at 9 bases. CDR3 coding DNA: TGTGCCAGCACCTCTTTGGTTGGGACAGGGAACACAGATACGCAGTATTTT. This gives the protein CASTSLVGTGNTDTQYF.